These T cell receptor beta chains were read from a single sample in a study of T-cell reconstitution after alpha-beta-depleted transplantation in children. TCRdb passed the PCR reads through MiXCR, listing each CDR3 protein once. The sample yields 450,000 to 550,000 distinct CDR3 sequences, more than 9.5% seen once. This specimen consisted of PBMCs, mostly from graft donor cells, obtained 180 days after TCRalphabeta/CD19-depleted stem cell transplant. Every receptor here comes from a female patient between 2 and 15 years old who had a stem cell transplant for aplastic anemia, so the T cells may come from the graft donor. CDR3s include the opening cysteine and the closing phenylalanine or tryptophan. D genes are given only for firm matches. Some rows mark clone size as missing; the rest say once, few, many or name a class of expanded clone.

TRBJ2-5 TRBV29-1 . many TGCAGCACCAACCAAGAGACCCAGTACTTC CSTNQETQYF
TRBJ2-1 TRBV6-2/TRBV6-3 TRBD1 few TGTGCCGCGGGCCGGGACAGGGGCGAAAATGAGCAGTTCTTC CAAGRDRGENEQFF
TRBJ2-5 TRBV10-3 . . TGTGCCATCAGTGACTGGGGAGCAGAGACCCAGTACTTC CAISDWGAETQYF
TRBJ2-6 TRBV7-6 . . TGTGCCAGCAGCTTCCCCTTTGAAACGCCGAATTATCCTGGGGCCAACGTCCTGACTTTC CASSFPFETPNYPGANVLTF
TRBJ2-7 TRBV6-1 . . TGTGCCAGCAGTACCGTACCCGGGACCAACTACGAGCAGTACTTC CASSTVPGTNYEQYF
TRBJ1-5 TRBV7-2 . . TGTGCCAGCAGCTACAGGGACCAGCCCCAGCATTTT CASSYRDQPQHF
TRBJ1-1 TRBV6-5 . . TGTGCCAGCAGTTACGAGACAGGCGAAGCTTTCTTT CASSYETGEAFF
TRBJ2-7 TRBV6-2/TRBV6-3 TRBD2 . TGTGCCAGCAGTTACTCTAGACTCGGGACTAGCAATCTAGGCCCCTACGAGCAGTACTTC CASSYSRLGTSNLGPYEQYF
TRBJ2-7 TRBV5-1 . many TGCGCCAGCAGCTTGGGGACCCCGCCTTACGAGCAGTACTTC CASSLGTPPYEQYF
TRBJ2-3 TRBV11-3 TRBD2 few TGTGCCAGCAGCTTAGGTCCCGGGACTAGCGATTCAGATACGCAGTATTTT CASSLGPGTSDSDTQYF